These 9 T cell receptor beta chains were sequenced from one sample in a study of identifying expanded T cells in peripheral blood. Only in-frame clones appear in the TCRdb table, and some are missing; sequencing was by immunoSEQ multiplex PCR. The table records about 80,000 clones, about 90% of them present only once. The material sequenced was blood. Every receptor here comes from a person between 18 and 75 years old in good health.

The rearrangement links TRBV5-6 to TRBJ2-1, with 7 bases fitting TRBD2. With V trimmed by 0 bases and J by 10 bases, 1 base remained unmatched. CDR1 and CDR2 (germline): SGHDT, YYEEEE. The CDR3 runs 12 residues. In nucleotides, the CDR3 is TGTGCCAGCAGCTTGGGTAGCGGGGAGCAGTTCTTC. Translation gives CASSLGSGEQFF.

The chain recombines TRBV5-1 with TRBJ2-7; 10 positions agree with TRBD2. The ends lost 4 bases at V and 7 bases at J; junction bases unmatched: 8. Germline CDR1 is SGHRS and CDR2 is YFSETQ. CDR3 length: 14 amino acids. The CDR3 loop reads CASSTGTSVYEQYF. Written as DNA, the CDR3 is TGCGCCAGCAGCACCGGGACTAGCGTTTATGAGCAGTACTTC.

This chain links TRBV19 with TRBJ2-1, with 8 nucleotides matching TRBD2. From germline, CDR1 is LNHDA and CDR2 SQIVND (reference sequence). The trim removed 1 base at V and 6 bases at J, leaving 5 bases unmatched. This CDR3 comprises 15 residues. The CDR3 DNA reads TGTGCCAGTAGTATAGGCAGCGGGAGTAGCAATGAGCAGTTCTTC. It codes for CASSIGSGSSNEQFF. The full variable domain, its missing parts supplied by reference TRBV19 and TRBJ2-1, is DGGITQSPKYLFRKEGQNVTLSCEQNLNHDAMYWYRQDPGQGLRLIYYSQIVNDFQKGDIAEGYSVSREKKESFPLTVTSAQKNPTAFYLCASSIGSGSSNEQFFGPGTRLTVL.

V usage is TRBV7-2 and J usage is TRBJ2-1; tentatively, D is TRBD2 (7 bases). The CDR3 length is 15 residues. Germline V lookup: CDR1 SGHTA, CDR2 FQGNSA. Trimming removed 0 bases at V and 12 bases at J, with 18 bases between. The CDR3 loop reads CASSLAGGGRRTQFF. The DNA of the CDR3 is TGTGCCAGCAGCTTAGCTGGCGGGGGCCGACGAACGCAGTTCTTC.

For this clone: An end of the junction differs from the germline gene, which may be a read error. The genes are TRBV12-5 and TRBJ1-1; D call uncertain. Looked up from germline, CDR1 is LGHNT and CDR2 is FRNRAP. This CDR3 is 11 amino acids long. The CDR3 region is CASRLNTEAFF. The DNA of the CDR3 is TGTGCTAGTCGTTTGAACACTGAAGCTTTCTTT.

CDR3 protein: CASSKGPEAFF. In nucleotides, the CDR3 is TGTGCCAGCAGCAAGGGCCCTGAAGCTTTCTTT. The chain links TRBV21-1 to TRBJ1-1; the table's D call, TRBD1, was not checked against the DNA. TRBV21-1 is tagged as a pseudogene. The length of the CDR3 is 11 residues.

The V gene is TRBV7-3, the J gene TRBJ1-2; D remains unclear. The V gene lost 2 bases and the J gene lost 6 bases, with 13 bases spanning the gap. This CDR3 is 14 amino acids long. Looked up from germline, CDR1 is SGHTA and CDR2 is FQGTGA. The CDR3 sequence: CASSLSGGIDGYTF. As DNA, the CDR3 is TGTGCCAGCAGCTTATCGGGAGGGATCGATGGCTACACCTTC.

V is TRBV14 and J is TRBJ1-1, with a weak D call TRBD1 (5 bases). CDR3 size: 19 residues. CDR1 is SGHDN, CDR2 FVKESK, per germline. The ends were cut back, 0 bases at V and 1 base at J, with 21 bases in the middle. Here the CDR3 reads CASSQEYSEGDGTNTEAFF. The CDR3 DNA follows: TGTGCCAGCAGCCAAGAGTACTCTGAAGGGGATGGGACGAACACTGAAGCTTTCTTT.

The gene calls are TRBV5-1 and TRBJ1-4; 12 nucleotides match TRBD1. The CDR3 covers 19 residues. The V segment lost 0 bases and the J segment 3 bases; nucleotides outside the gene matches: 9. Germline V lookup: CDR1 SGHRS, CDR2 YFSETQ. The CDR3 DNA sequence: TGCGCCAGCAGCTTGGAACCCGGGACAGGGGGCGTAGCTAATGAAAAACTGTTTTTT. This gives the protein CASSLEPGTGGVANEKLFF.